Sequencing of this TCR beta chain was carried out in a study of shared clonotypes between healthy human individuals. Assay execution took place at the deep level. Sorted-subset replicate PCRs used 200 ng of genomic DNA. This amount corresponded to approximately 30,000 T cell genomes. Sequencing used immunoSEQ multiplex PCR; TCRdb keeps in-frame clones, though not all of them. Among about 2,500,000 clones listed, more than 90% were seen once. HIV-negative, healthy adults without recent acute infections or vaccinations were the donors. Per the germline V gene, CDR1 is MNHEY and CDR2 is SVGAGI. The CDR3 extends over 14 amino acids. V lost 6 bases to trimming and J lost 8 bases; unmatched junction nucleotides: 9.

Sequences were obtained from naive CD4+ T cells sorted from blood. Subset denoted: CD45RA+ positively selected. This sequence originates from a man between 18 and 29 years old in good health. The chain recombines TRBV6-5 with TRBJ1-4, with 7 bases lining up with TRBD1. CDR3 in DNA: TGTGCCAGCAGCCCCGGGACAGTACGGGAAAAACTGTTTTTT. Protein product: CASSPGTVREKLFF.